This T cell receptor (beta chain) originates from a study of early T cells in non-severe SARS-CoV-2 infection. CDR3 length: 15 amino acids. V lost 2 bases to trimming and J lost 2 bases, with 12 bases between them. Germline V CDR1 and CDR2: MNHEY, SVGAGI. This clonotype has just a few counts. The antigen remains unidentified. General study findings and limits: A preference for anti-spike CD8 responses marked VDJdb matching, which missed private and CD4 specificities.

Attachment of unique molecular identifiers to individual cDNA molecules was performed. TCRdb analysed the 5' RACE reads with MiXCR anew, one entry per CDR3 protein. This table has approximately 98,000 distinct CDR3 sequences, about 12% appearing once. The chain carries TRBV6-5 and TRBJ2-5; weak D call: TRBD1 (6 bases). Sequenced material: whole blood. The clonotype comes from an adult who was a healthcare worker with PCR-confirmed SARS-CoV-2 infection or an uninfected control (not recorded which). DNA of the CDR3: TGTGCCAGCAGTTACCAGGGGACACCTCAAGAGACCCAGTACTTC. It translates to CASSYQGTPQETQYF.